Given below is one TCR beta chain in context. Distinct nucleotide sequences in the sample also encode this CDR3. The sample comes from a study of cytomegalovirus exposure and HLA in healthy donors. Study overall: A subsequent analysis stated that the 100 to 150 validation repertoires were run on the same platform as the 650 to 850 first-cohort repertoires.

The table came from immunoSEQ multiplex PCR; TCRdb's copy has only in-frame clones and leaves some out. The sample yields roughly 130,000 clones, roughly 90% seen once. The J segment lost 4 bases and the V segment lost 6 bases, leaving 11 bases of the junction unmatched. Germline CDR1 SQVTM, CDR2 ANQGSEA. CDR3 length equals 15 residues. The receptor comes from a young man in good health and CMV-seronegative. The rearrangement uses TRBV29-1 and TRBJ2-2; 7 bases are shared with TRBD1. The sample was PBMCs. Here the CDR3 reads CSVLIRQGLTGELFF. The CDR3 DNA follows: TGCAGCGTCCTAATTAGACAGGGTCTCACCGGGGAGCTGTTTTTT.